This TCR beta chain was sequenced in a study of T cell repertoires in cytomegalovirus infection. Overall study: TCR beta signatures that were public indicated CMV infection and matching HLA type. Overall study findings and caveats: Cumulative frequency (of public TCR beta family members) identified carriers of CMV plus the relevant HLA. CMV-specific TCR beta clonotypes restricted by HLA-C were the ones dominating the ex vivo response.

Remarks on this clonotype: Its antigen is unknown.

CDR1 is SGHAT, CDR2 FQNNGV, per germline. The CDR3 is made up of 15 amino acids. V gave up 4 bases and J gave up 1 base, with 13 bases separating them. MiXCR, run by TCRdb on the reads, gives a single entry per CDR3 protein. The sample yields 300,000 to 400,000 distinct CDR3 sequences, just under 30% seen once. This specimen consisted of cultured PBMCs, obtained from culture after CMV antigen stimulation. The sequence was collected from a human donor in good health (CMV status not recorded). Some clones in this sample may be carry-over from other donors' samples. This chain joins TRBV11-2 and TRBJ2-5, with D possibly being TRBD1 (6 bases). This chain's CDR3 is CASSSNTGFQETQYF. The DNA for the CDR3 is TGTGCCAGCAGCTCCAATACAGGGTTCCAAGAGACCCAGTACTTC. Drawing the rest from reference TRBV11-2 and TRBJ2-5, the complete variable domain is EAGVAQSPRYKIIEKRQSVAFWCNPISGHATLYWYQQILGQGPKLLIQFQNNGVVDDSQLPKDRFSAERLKGVDSTLKIQPAKLEDSAVYLCASSSNTGFQETQYFGPGTRLLVL.